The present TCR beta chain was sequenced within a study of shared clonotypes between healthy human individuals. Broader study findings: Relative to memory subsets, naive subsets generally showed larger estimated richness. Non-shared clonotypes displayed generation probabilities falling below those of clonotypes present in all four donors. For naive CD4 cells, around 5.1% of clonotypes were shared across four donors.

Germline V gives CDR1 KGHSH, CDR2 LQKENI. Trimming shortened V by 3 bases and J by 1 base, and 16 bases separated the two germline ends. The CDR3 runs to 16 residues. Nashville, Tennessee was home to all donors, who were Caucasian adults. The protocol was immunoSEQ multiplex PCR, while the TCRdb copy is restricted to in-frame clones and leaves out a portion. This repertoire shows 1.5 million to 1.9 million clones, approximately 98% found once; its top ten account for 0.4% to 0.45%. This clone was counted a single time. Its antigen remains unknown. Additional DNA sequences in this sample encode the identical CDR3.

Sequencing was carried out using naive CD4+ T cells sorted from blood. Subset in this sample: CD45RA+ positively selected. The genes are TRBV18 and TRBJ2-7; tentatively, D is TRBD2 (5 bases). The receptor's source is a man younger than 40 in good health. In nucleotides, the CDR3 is TGTGCCAGCTCACCCCCATCGCGAGGGAGTTCCTACGAGCAGTACTTC. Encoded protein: CASSPPSRGSSYEQYF. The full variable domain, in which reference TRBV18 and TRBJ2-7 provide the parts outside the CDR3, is NAGVMQNPRHLVRRRGQEARLRCSPMKGHSHVYWYRQLPEEGLKFMVYLQKENIIDESGMPKERFSAEFPKEGPSILRIQQVVRGDSAAYFCASSPPSRGSSYEQYFGPGTRLTVT.